The 18 T cell receptor beta chains presented below share a single source sample, sequenced in a study of CD8 T cells in ankylosing spondylitis (dated by TCRdb to 2016 to 2017). Receptors were amplified or captured by 5' RACE. Sequencer: Illumina HiSeq 2500. TCRdb handled the public reads itself, with Q25 trimming in fastp and clone calling in MiXCR, and kept productive beta chains. Every entry covers one CDR3 protein and lists the most common genes and DNA from its rows. Present in this sample are 300,000 to 350,000 distinct CDR3 sequences, about 20% of which were seen just once. Roughly 4% of the sample is taken by the ten largest. The material sequenced was blood, either unsorted or a sorted T cell fraction (not recorded which). These receptors were collected from a female donor with ankylosing spondylitis or in good health (not recorded which).

The table lists this clonotype with a few counts. V usage is TRBV5-5 and J usage is TRBJ1-4, with a tentative D call TRBD1 (5 bases). CDR1 SGHKS and CDR2 YYEKEE come from the germline V gene (reference sequence). V shed 1 base and J shed 2 bases, with 15 bases lying between them. CDR3 length: 17 residues. The CDR3: CASSLSGATATNEKLFF. The CDR3 DNA reads as TGTGCCAGCAGCTTGTCTGGGGCCACGGCCACTAATGAAAAACTGTTTTTT.

V gene TRBV5-8 combines with J gene TRBJ2-3; D possibly corresponds to TRBD1 (6 bases). CDR3 length: 15 residues. The V gene lost 0 bases and the J gene lost 2 bases, with 10 bases spanning the gap. Germline values: CDR1 SGHTS, CDR2 YDEGEE. CDR3 nucleotides: TGTGCCAGCAGCTTGGCGCAGGGGATCACAGATACGCAGTATTTT. Its translation: CASSLAQGITDTQYF.

The gene calls are TRBV5-1 and TRBJ1-1; a possible D gene is TRBD1 (5 bases). CDR3 length equals 16 residues. Germline CDR1 and CDR2: SGHRS and YFSETQ. The V end was cut by 4 bases, the J end by 0 bases, with 16 bases between. This CDR3 is CASSLDGTRMNTEAFF. The CDR3 DNA is TGCGCCAGCAGCCTAGACGGGACGCGAATGAACACTGAAGCTTTCTTT.

This rearrangement joins TRBV6-1 to TRBJ2-1; 11 bases are shared with TRBD2. The junction had 9 bases not matched to a gene; V was cut back by 6 bases and J by 5 bases. CDR3 length: 16 amino acids. CDR1 is MNHNS, CDR2 SASEGT, per germline. The CDR3 coding sequence is TGTGCCAGCAGCCCCCCCCTAGCGGGAGGACACAATGAGCAGTTCTTC. Translation gives CASSPPLAGGHNEQFF.

In its sample, this clonotype was seen many times. The chain couples TRBV29-1 to TRBJ1-2, with D unclear. CDR3 size: 15 residues. V was clipped by 6 bases and J by 0 bases, with 17 bases between them. Germline V gives CDR1 SQVTM, CDR2 ANQGSEA. This CDR3 reads CSVHGEGSTNYGYTF. CDR3 coding DNA: TGCAGCGTCCACGGAGAGGGCAGTACTAACTATGGCTACACCTTC.

The chain employs TRBV19 and TRBJ1-5; D gene ambiguous. CDR3 length: 15 amino acids. The V end lost 0 bases, the J end lost 4 bases, and 10 bases lay between the germline ends. Germline-derived CDR1 and CDR2 are LNHDA and SQIVND (reference sequence). The CDR3 DNA reads as TGTGCCAGTAGTATAGACAGGACGTTTAATCAGCCCCAGCATTTT. It codes for CASSIDRTFNQPQHF.

The chain has TRBV11-3 and TRBJ2-1; D might be TRBD2 (6 bases). The CDR3 runs 15 residues. With 4 bases removed from V and 5 bases from J, the gap between germline ends came to 15 bases. Germline V gives CDR1 SGHNT, CDR2 YENEEA. CDR3 in DNA: TGTGCCAGCAGCTCTTCCCAGCGGGCCGACAATGAGCAGTTCTTC. Translating it yields CASSSSQRADNEQFF.

This chain joins TRBV4-3 and TRBJ2-1; 7 nucleotides line up with TRBD1. Germline values: CDR1 LGHNA, CDR2 YSLEER. The CDR3 runs to 16 residues. Trimming took 1 base from V and 7 from J; bases not matched to a gene: 10. CDR3 protein: CASSQALLRDRNEQFF. CDR3 DNA sequence: TGCGCCAGCAGCCAAGCTCTTCTCCGGGACAGAAATGAGCAGTTCTTC.

This clonotype was seen ten or more times. This rearrangement joins TRBV27 to TRBJ2-1, with a possible D match to TRBD1 (6 bases). Trimming left V 4 bases short and J 3 bases short, with 19 bases between. The germline V gene has CDR1 MNHEY and CDR2 SMNVEV (reference sequence). The CDR3 is 17 residues long. CDR3 residues: CASSYLPQGRIYNEQFF. DNA of the CDR3: TGTGCCAGCAGTTACCTTCCCCAGGGGCGAATCTACAATGAGCAGTTCTTC.

This clonotype was found many times. The rearrangement links TRBV12-3 or TRBV12-4 to TRBJ2-1; 10 positions match TRBD2. Unmatched junction bases numbered 2, after V lost 5 bases and J lost 13 bases. CDR3 length equals 11 residues. The chain's CDR3 is CASSQLAGQFF. The CDR3 nucleotides read TGTGCCAGCAGTCAACTAGCGGGACAGTTCTTC.

The genes are TRBV3-1 and TRBJ2-1; TRBD2 agrees at 10 bases. Losses at the gene ends were 4 bases for V and 6 bases for J; bases not matched to a gene: 6. CDR1 and CDR2 (germline): LGHDT, YNNKEL (reference sequence). The length of the CDR3 is 15 residues. CDR3 coding DNA: TGTGCCAGCAGCCCCAAGAGCGGGAGGGCCAATGAGCAGTTCTTC. Protein product: CASSPKSGRANEQFF.

This clonotype was found many times. The CDR3 here is CSALRDRGSPLHF. The CDR3 coding sequence is TGCAGTGCCCTTCGGGACAGGGGTTCACCCCTCCACTTT. The V and J genes are TRBV20-1 and TRBJ1-6, with 10 bases fitting TRBD1. CDR3 size: 13 residues. Germline CDR1 reads DFQATT; CDR2 reads SNEGSKA (reference sequence). J was trimmed by 9 bases and V by 6 bases; bases with no gene match: 5.

This clonotype was observed at least ten times. This chain joins TRBV9 and TRBJ1-2; D is ambiguous. V lost 0 bases, J lost 4 bases, and 10 bases lay in between. The CDR3 totals 14 residues. Germline V lookup: CDR1 SGDLS, CDR2 YYNGEE. The CDR3 DNA follows: TGTGCCAGCAGCGTAGGGCCGGAAACCTATGGCTACACCTTC. This codes for CASSVGPETYGYTF.

The chain is built from TRBV20-1 and TRBJ2-3; D gene unclear. The V gene lost 5 bases and the J gene lost 2 bases, with 5 bases spanning the gap. The CDR3 consists of 11 residues. Germline V gives CDR1 DFQATT, CDR2 SNEGSKA (reference sequence). The CDR3 sequence: CSARFTDTQYF. The CDR3, as DNA: TGCAGTGCTCGCTTCACAGATACGCAGTATTTT.

The rearrangement uses TRBV9 and TRBJ2-7, with D maybe TRBD1 (5 bases). Trimming shortened V by 0 bases and J by 6 bases, and 7 bases separated the two germline ends. CDR1 and CDR2 from the germline V gene are SGDLS and YYNGEE. CDR3 length: 12 amino acids. The DNA of the CDR3 is TGTGCCAGCAGCGTAGGACAGAGCGAGCAGTACTTC. The encoded protein is CASSVGQSEQYF.

This clonotype was seen a few times. V gene TRBV4-1 combines with J gene TRBJ2-1; D remains unclear. CDR1 and CDR2 from the germline V gene are MGHRA and YSYEKL. V gave up 1 base and J gave up 2 bases, with 3 bases separating them. This CDR3 has 13 residues. The CDR3 sequence is CASSQGTYNEQFF. In DNA, the CDR3 is TGCGCCAGCAGCCAAGGCACCTACAATGAGCAGTTCTTC.

V and J are TRBV28 and TRBJ2-3; a weak D match, TRBD2 (6 bases). There are 14 residues in the CDR3. Germline V gene data show CDR1 as MDHEN and CDR2 as SYDVKM. Trimming pared 4 bases from V and 2 bases from J, leaving 10 bases between. The CDR3 protein is CASSYGTFTDTQYF. The DNA for the CDR3 is TGTGCCAGCAGTTACGGGACTTTCACAGATACGCAGTATTTT.

This chain uses TRBV29-1 with TRBJ2-7; unclear D gene. The germline CDR1 and CDR2 sequences are SQVTM and ANQGSEA. The CDR3 covers 12 residues. V dropped 4 bases and J dropped 7 bases, with 14 bases sitting between them. CDR3 protein: CSVGPAWGEQYF. DNA for the CDR3: TGCAGCGTTGGGCCGGCGTGGGGAGAGCAGTACTTC.